The rows below give T cell receptor beta chains drawn from one sample of a study of cytomegalovirus exposure and HLA in healthy donors. Some clones are missing from TCRdb's copy, which holds only in-frame ones; the method was immunoSEQ multiplex PCR. The sample yields about 140,000 clones, about four fifths seen once. Sequencing was performed on PBMCs. All receptors derive from a man younger than 45 in good health and CMV-seronegative. Each CDR3 is given with its conserved first and last residue. Rows give clone size only sometimes, using once, few, many, or a class for an expanded clone.

TRBV7-2,-,CASSYRQNTEAFF
TRBV7-9,-,CASSPTPGQGGEQYF
TRBV9,-,CASSVAGDETQYF
TRBV10-3,-,CAISESSKDQPQHF
TRBV7-5,-,CARSLAPGTGPVSYGYTF
TRBV27,-,CASRILAGEVNEQFF
TRBV7-9,-,CASSVTSGGGSGELFF
TRBV6-4,-,CASSDSSGNTGELFF
TRBV7-7,-,CASSLRPGAQSTDTQYF
TRBV5-1,-,CASSLGTGVNTEAFF
TRBV4-2,-,CASSQDQGRGGIFSEQFF
TRBV28,-,CASTLGGTGAYEQYF
TRBV27,-,CASSLRMTGVSEAFF
TRBV2,few,CASRRQKNQPQHF
TRBV11-2,-,CASSGTRGKETQYF
TRBV4-1,once,CASSQDPTGQGEKLFF
TRBV10-2,-,CASRLAENTGELFF
TRBV29-1,-,CSVADTGGVGTGELFF
TRBV4-1,-,CASSQGETGMHNEQFF
TRBV28,-,CASSHRVGDEKLFF
TRBV27,-,CASSFRDRRTEAFF
TRBV27,-,CASIPRARSSYNEQFF
TRBV30,-,CAWSAGTGPSYEQYF
TRBV7-8,-,CASTNAPGGSRGPFGEQFF
TRBV5-1,-,CASSPSSREEKLFF
TRBV10-3,-,CAISDPGAGGEKLFF
TRBV7-9,-,CASSLALGGSNEKLFF
TRBV27,-,CASLSRSRGTFF
TRBV6-1,-,CASRISNQPQHF
TRBV5-5,once,CASSLGNGVSSSEQYF
TRBV5-1,-,CASSLDRAQPEAFF
TRBV6-5,-,CASSSRGAQGTGELFF
TRBV10-3,-,CAISAVSGVYEQYF
TRBV5-6,-,CASSRGGAAGEQYF
TRBV7-8,-,CASSPRTGVNTGELFF
TRBV19,few,CASSTVRNNQPQHF
TRBV28,once,CASSVSGGGSGELFF
TRBV5-4,-,CASSFGLSTDTQYF
TRBV11-3,-,CASSFSGGYEQYF
TRBV5-1,-,CASSPGERGQPQHF
TRBV6-5,-,CASSYSTGHYEQYF
TRBV7-9,-,CASSSVTGGDRTTDTQYF
TRBV18,few,CASSPLQANTEAFF